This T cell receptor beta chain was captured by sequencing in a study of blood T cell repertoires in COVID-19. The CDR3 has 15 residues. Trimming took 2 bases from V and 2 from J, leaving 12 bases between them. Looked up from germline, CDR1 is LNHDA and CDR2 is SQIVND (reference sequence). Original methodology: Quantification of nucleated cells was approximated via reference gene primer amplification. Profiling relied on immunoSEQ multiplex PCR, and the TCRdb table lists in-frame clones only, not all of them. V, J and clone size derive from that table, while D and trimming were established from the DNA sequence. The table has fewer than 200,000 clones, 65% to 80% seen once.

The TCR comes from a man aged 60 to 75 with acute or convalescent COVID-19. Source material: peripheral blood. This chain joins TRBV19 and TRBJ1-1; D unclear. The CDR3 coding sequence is TGTGCCAGTAGTATAAGCGCGGGAAGAAACACTGAAGCTTTCTTT. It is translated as CASSISAGRNTEAFF. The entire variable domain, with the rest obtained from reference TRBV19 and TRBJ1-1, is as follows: DGGITQSPKYLFRKEGQNVTLSCEQNLNHDAMYWYRQDPGQGLRLIYYSQIVNDFQKGDIAEGYSVSREKKESFPLTVTSAQKNPTAFYLCASSISAGRNTEAFFGQGTRLTVV.